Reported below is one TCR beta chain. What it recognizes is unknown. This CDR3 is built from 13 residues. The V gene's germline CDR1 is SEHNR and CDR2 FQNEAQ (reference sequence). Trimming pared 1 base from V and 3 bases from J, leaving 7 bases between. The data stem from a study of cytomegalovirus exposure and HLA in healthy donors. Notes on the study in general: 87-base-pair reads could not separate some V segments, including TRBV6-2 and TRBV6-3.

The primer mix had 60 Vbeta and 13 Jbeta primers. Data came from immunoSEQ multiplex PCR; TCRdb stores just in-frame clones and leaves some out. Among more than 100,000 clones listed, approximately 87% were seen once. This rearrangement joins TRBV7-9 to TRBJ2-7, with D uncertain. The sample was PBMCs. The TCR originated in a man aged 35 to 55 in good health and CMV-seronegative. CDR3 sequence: CASSLGDYYEQYF. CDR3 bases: TGTGCCAGCAGCTTAGGAGATTACTACGAGCAGTACTTC.